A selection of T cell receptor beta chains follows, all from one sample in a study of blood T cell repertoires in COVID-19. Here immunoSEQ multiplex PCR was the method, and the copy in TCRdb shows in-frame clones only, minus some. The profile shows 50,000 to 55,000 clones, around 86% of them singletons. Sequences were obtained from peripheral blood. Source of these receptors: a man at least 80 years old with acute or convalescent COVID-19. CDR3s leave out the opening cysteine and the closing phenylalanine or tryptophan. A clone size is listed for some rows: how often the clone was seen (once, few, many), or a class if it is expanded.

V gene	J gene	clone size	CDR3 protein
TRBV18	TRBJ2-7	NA	ASSKRTGYEQY
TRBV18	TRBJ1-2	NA	ASSPPITGGDGGYT
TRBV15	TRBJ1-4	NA	ATSSLRTGAETNEKLF
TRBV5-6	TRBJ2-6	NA	ASRGEGTAGANVLT
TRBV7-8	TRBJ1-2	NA	ASSPDSSYGYT
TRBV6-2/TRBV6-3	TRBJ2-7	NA	ASSYAAGLVNYEQY
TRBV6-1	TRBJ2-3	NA	ASMLAGGTDTQY
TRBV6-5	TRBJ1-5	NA	ASGGFFLGNQPQH
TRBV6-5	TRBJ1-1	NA	ASSYSGSNTEAF
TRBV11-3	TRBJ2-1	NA	ASSSGQGANEQF
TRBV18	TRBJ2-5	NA	ASSPRGLAALGAQY
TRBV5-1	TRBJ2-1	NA	ASSLRAGAYNEQF
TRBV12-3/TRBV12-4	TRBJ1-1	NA	ASSRQINTEAF
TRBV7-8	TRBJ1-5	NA	ASSLGRGRYMDQPQH
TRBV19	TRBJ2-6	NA	ASSWKGHRSGANVLT
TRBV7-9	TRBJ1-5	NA	ASRRGGQPQH
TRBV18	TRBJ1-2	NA	ASSTSATSRGYT
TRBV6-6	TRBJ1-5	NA	ASSPGQGAFNQPQH
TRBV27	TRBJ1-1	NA	ASTRTGAWGEAF
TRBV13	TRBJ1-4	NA	ASSLRNRGNEKLF
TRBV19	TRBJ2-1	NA	ASSDLQGNEQF
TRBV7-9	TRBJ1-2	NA	ASSGQDRSRGYT
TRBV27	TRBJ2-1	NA	ASSSYSPGGEYNEQF
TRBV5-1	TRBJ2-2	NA	ASSGTSGGAGGELF
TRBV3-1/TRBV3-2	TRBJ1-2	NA	ASRARQNYGYT
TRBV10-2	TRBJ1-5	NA	ATSRPGQGYQPQH
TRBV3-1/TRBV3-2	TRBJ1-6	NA	ASSQDIVGEGYVDSPLH
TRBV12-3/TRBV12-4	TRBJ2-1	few	ASSLSSYNEQF
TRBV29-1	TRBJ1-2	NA	SVHAGTGFGYT
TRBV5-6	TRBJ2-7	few	ASSWARGNEQY
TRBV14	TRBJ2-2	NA	ASSPQFTSKSLNTGELF